The clone carrying this TCR beta chain came up once. The target antigen is unknown. A single record per CDR3 protein comes from TCRdb applying MiXCR to the reads. The data show 650,000 to 850,000 distinct CDR3 sequences, approximately 32% seen once. The sample originates from a study of T cell repertoires in cytomegalovirus infection. Germline lookup yields CDR1 SEHNR and CDR2 FQNEAQ (reference sequence). CDR3 length: 15 amino acids. V lost 2 bases to trimming and J lost 3 bases, with 14 bases between them. The chain combines TRBV7-9 with TRBJ2-7, with D perhaps matching TRBD2 (6 bases). This sequence was found in a human donor in good health (CMV status not recorded). Some clones in this sample may be carry-over from other donors' samples. Sequences were derived from cultured CD8+ T cells from PBMCs, sampled from culture after CMV antigen stimulation. The CDR3 here is CASSLNRRENYEQYF. The CDR3 DNA sequence: TGTGCCAGCAGCTTAAATCGGCGGGAAAACTACGAGCAGTACTTC.